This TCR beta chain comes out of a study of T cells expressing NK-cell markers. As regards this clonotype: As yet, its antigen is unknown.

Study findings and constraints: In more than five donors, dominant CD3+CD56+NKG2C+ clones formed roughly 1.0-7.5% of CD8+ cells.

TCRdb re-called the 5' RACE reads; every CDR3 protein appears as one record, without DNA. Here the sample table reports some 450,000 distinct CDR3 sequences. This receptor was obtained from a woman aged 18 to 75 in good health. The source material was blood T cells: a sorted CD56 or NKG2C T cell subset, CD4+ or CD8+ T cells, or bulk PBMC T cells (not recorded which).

CDR3 sequence reads: CASSLYRDHEQYF. The chain has TRBV27 and TRBJ2-7; absent DNA, TCRdb's TRBD1 call cannot be checked. This CDR3 region has 13 residues. From germline, CDR1 is MNHEY and CDR2 SMNVEV (reference sequence).